This T cell receptor beta chain is drawn from a study of blood T cell repertoires in COVID-19. In this sample, this clone turned up once. Repertoires were generated with immunoSEQ multiplex PCR, while TCRdb's copy carries only in-frame clones and drops some. The table includes about 210,000 clones, approximately 80% detected once. Germline V gene sequence: CDR1 LGHDT, CDR2 YNNKEL (reference sequence). V was clipped by 0 bases and J by 5 bases, with 10 bases between them. This CDR3 is built from 14 residues. The receptor comes from a young man with acute COVID-19. Sequencing used PBMCs or T cells enriched from blood (not recorded which). The genes are TRBV3-1 (or the pseudogene TRBV3-2) and TRBJ1-2; no clear D. In DNA, the CDR3 is TGTGCCAGCAGCCAAGATGATGCGGGATATGGCTACACCTTC. Its translation: CASSQDDAGYGYTF.